This T cell receptor beta chain emerged from a study of immune characterization of retroperitoneal liposarcoma. From germline, CDR1 is LGHNA and CDR2 YSLEER. The CDR3 is made up of 17 amino acids. The V gene lost 1 base and the J gene lost 1 base, with 15 bases spanning the gap. One entry per CDR3 protein results from TCRdb running MiXCR on the PCR reads. The sample has fewer than 9,500 distinct CDR3 sequences, more than 35% seen once. This sequence was found in a male donor with retroperitoneal liposarcoma. What was sequenced was tumor tissue. The J gene is TRBJ2-3, the V gene TRBV4-3; D tentatively fits TRBD1 or TRBD2 (5 bases each). The CDR3, as DNA: TGCGCCAGCAGCCAAGTACGAGGGGTTGACGGCACAGATACGCAGTATTTT. Amino acid sequence: CASSQVRGVDGTDTQYF.